Below, 2 T cell receptor beta chains from the same sample are listed, as sequenced in a study of radiotherapy plus CTLA-4 blockade in lung cancer. Generated by immunoSEQ multiplex PCR, the TCRdb table keeps only in-frame clones and is missing some. The sample gives 70,000 to 95,000 clones, about four fifths of which show up once; about 14% is in the top ten. Sequenced material: peripheral blood, taken from a patient treated with radiotherapy plus ipilimumab. These receptors were obtained from a human donor with non-small cell lung cancer that progressed on radiotherapy plus ipilimumab.

This chain connects TRBV27 to TRBJ2-3; unclear D gene. The CDR3 is 12 residues long. Germline CDR1 reads MNHEY; CDR2 reads SMNVEV (reference sequence). V lost 7 bases and J lost 11, with 16 bases in between. The CDR3 spells CASTADAGQQYF. DNA for the CDR3: TGTGCCAGCACCGCGGATGCAGGTCAGCAGTATTTT.

The chain links TRBV6-5 to TRBJ1-1; no clear D. Trimming removed 0 bases from V and 3 bases from J, with 5 bases in between. The CDR3 consists of 13 residues. In germline, CDR1 is MNHEY, CDR2 SVGAGI. CDR3 sequence reads: CASSYSRDTEAFF. CDR3 in DNA: TGTGCCAGCAGTTACTCAAGGGACACTGAAGCTTTCTTT.